The 31 T cell receptor beta chains in this list originate from one sample, sequenced in a study of T cells in Graves' hyperthyroidism and ophthalmopathy. TCR beta CDR3 sequences were amplified from RNA transcripts. HTBI primers were the set used in a first-round RT-PCR of the TCR CDR3. TCRdb fed the multiplex PCR reads into MiXCR, producing one record per CDR3 protein. This table has hundreds of thousands of distinct CDR3 sequences, around a quarter appearing once. Sequencing used blood. All receptors come from a young woman with Graves' ophthalmopathy.

This clonotype has ten or more counts. This may stem from a read error, because a much larger clone lies one nucleotide away. The chain employs TRBV12-5 and TRBJ1-1; 7 bases fit TRBD1. Losses at the gene ends were 6 bases for V and 4 bases for J; bases not matched to a gene: 8. CDR1 and CDR2 from the germline V gene are LGHNT and FRNRAP. The CDR3 has 14 amino acids. For the CDR3, the DNA is TGTGCTAGTGGAAGGACAGGCCCGAGCACTGAAGCTTTCTTT. Translating gives CASGRTGPSTEAFF.

This chain connects TRBV7-9 to TRBJ1-2, with TRBD1 matching over 7 bases. CDR1 is SEHNR, CDR2 FQNEAQ, per germline (reference sequence). This CDR3 has 13 amino acids. With 6 bases clipped from V and 10 bases from J, the junction kept 11 bases outside the gene matches. This CDR3 is CASSTPGGLDYTF. Here the CDR3 DNA reads TGTGCCAGCAGTACCCCAGGGGGGCTAGACTACACCTTC.

The chain carries TRBV6-4 and TRBJ2-6; D is possibly TRBD2 (6 bases). The CDR3 runs to 16 residues. V dropped 2 bases and J dropped 4 bases, with 12 bases sitting between them. Per the germline V gene, CDR1 is MRHNA and CDR2 is SNTAGT. The CDR3 nucleotides are TGTGCCAGCAGTGACATCCGGAGGGCCGGGGCCAACGTCCTGACTTTC. As protein: CASSDIRRAGANVLTF.

This chain connects TRBV12-3 or TRBV12-4 to TRBJ2-3; TRBD1 is a possible D gene (6 bases). Trimming took off 10 bases at V and 7 bases at J, with 21 bases between the two ends. CDR3 length: 14 amino acids. The CDR3 DNA follows: TGTGCCACCACAGAAGGGACACCCCTAAATACGCAGTATTTT. Translation gives CATTEGTPLNTQYF.

This clonotype was recorded at least ten times. CDR3 protein: CASSYDGTGNTIYF. The CDR3 coding sequence is TGTGCCAGCAGTTACGACGGAACTGGAAACACCATATATTTT. The V gene is TRBV6-5, the J gene TRBJ1-3; no definite D call. Trimming stripped 2 bases from V and 2 bases from J, with 7 bases between. CDR3 size: 14 residues. Per the germline V gene, CDR1 is MNHEY and CDR2 is SVGAGI.

This clonotype showed up many times. This chain uses TRBV12-3 or TRBV12-4 with TRBJ2-6; D remains unclear. V lost 5 bases and J lost 0, with 11 bases in between. The CDR3 consists of 16 residues. CDR3 sequence reads: CASSRRRSSGANVLTF. The CDR3 region has the DNA TGTGCCAGCAGTCGGCGACGGTCCTCTGGGGCCAACGTCCTGACTTTC.

In this sample, this clonotype turned up many times. The chain combines TRBV27 with TRBJ1-2; the match to TRBD1 covers 7 bases. Germline trimming cut 5 bases from V and 7 bases from J; bases unmatched to any gene: 7. CDR1 is MNHEY, CDR2 SMNVEV, per germline (reference sequence). This CDR3 is 13 amino acids long. CDR3 bases: TGTGCCAGCAGTCCGCAGGGGGATCTTGGCTACACCTTC. Residues: CASSPQGDLGYTF.

This chain joins TRBV19 and TRBJ1-2, with TRBD1 identical over 9 bases. The CDR3 is 12 amino acids. V was pared by 11 bases and J by 3 bases, with 4 bases of the junction left unmatched. The germline V gene encodes CDR1 LNHDA and CDR2 SQIVND (reference sequence). The CDR3 loop reads CAGRQGDYGYTF. CDR3 DNA sequence: TGTGCCGGACGACAGGGGGACTATGGCTACACCTTC.

This clonotype has only a few counts. The V and J genes are TRBV20-1 and TRBJ1-5; the D is unclear. V lost 0 bases, J lost 7 bases, and 16 bases lay in between. Germline CDR1 and CDR2: DFQATT and SNEGSKA (reference sequence). The CDR3 totals 15 residues. As DNA, the CDR3 is TGCAGTGCTAGAGATCCCCAAGGGAGGGAGCAGCCCCAGCATTTT. Translation: CSARDPQGREQPQHF.

This clonotype came up many times. V is TRBV12-3 or TRBV12-4 and J is TRBJ1-2; maybe TRBD1 (5 bases). Trimming left V 5 bases short and J 7 bases short, with 14 bases between. This CDR3 contains 13 residues. CDR3 sequence: CASSPRDSSGYTF. CDR3 in DNA: TGTGCCAGCAGTCCCAGAGACAGTTCTGGCTACACCTTC.

This clonotype was seen at least ten times. The chain combines TRBV7-3 with TRBJ2-2; the D gene is possibly TRBD1 (5 bases). Looked up from germline, CDR1 is SGHTA and CDR2 is FQGTGA. The V end lost 4 bases, the J end lost 5 bases, and 17 bases lay between the germline ends. The length of the CDR3 is 16 residues. The CDR3 nucleotides read TGTGCCAGCAGCTCCGAACCTCCAGGGTTGACCGGGGAGCTGTTTTTT. Amino acids: CASSSEPPGLTGELFF.

The chain is built from TRBV4-1 and TRBJ2-7; D may match TRBD1 or TRBD2 (5 bases each). The V end was cut by 4 bases, the J end by 2 bases, with 15 bases between. The germline gives CDR1 MGHRA, CDR2 YSYEKL. CDR3 size: 15 residues. This CDR3 reads CASSRDGGTPYEQYF. The DNA for the CDR3 is TGCGCCAGCAGCCGCGATGGGGGAACCCCCTACGAGCAGTACTTC.

This clonotype was observed a handful of times. This chain uses TRBV15 with TRBJ1-5; possibly TRBD1 for D (6 bases). The CDR3 runs to 17 residues. V lost 4 bases, J lost 0 bases, and 16 bases lay in between. Germline lookup yields CDR1 LNHNV and CDR2 YYDKDF (reference sequence). The CDR3 DNA reads TGTGCCACCAGCAAAGGGTCAGGGGCCCATAGCAATCAGCCCCAGCATTTT. Its protein is CATSKGSGAHSNQPQHF. The entire variable domain, with the rest obtained from reference TRBV15 and TRBJ1-5, is as follows: DAMVIQNPRYQVTQFGKPVTLSCSQTLNHNVMYWYQQKSSQAPKLLFHYYDKDFNNEADTPDNFQSRRPNTSFCFLDIRSPGLGDTAMYLCATSKGSGAHSNQPQHFGDGTRLSIL.

This clonotype was picked up a small number of times. The rearrangement uses TRBV6-4 and TRBJ2-7, with 8 positions matching TRBD1. J lost 2 bases, V lost 5 bases, and 17 bases had no gene match. Per germline, CDR1 MRHNA and CDR2 SNTAGT. The CDR3 contains 18 residues. The CDR3 bases are TGTGCCAGCAGTCGACTTGGGACAGGAGTTATCGGGGCCTACGAGCAGTACTTC. Translated, it gives CASSRLGTGVIGAYEQYF.

The gene calls are TRBV6-2 or TRBV6-3 and TRBJ1-1; D may be TRBD1 (6 bases). Germline-derived CDR1 and CDR2 are MNHEY and SVGEGT. This CDR3 is built from 16 residues. With 0 bases removed from V and 1 base from J, the gap between germline ends came to 12 bases. CDR3 bases: TGTGCCAGCAGTTACTCGATGGGACAAACGAACACTGAAGCTTTCTTT. Protein product: CASSYSMGQTNTEAFF.

The rearrangement links TRBV6-5 to TRBJ2-7, with TRBD2 as a possible D gene (5 bases). The CDR3 is 15 residues long. Germline V gene lookup returns CDR1 MNHEY and CDR2 SVGAGI. V was trimmed by 0 bases and J by 2 bases, leaving 11 bases between them. Here the CDR3 reads CASSYSRGRTYEQYF. The CDR3 DNA is TGTGCCAGCAGTTACTCCCGGGGAAGAACCTACGAGCAGTACTTC.

This clonotype was detected many times. The gene calls are TRBV5-1 and TRBJ2-5; 8 bases line up with TRBD1. Germline loops: CDR1 SGHRS, CDR2 YFSETQ. V was clipped by 6 bases and J by 5 bases; unmatched bases: 12. CDR3 size: 15 residues. DNA for the CDR3: TGCGCCAGCAACCCGACAGGGGTGTTCGTTGAGACCCAGTACTTC. Translation gives CASNPTGVFVETQYF.

About this clonotype itself: A read error is possible here, since a much larger clone lies one base away. The CDR3 protein is CASSSYRGHTGELFF. Here the CDR3 DNA reads TGTGCCAGCAGCTCCTACAGGGGGCACACCGGGGAGCTGTTTTTT. The chain recombines TRBV11-2 with TRBJ2-2, with 9 bases aligning to TRBD1. The CDR3 length is 15 residues. With V trimmed by 4 bases and J by 3 bases, 3 bases remained unmatched. CDR1 is SGHAT, CDR2 FQNNGV, per germline.

In its sample, this clonotype was seen many times. The V call is TRBV27, the J call TRBJ1-5, with D unresolved. The germline V and J ends were trimmed by 4 bases and 5 bases, with 9 bases remaining between them. The CDR3 covers 13 residues. The germline V gene encodes CDR1 MNHEY and CDR2 SMNVEV (reference sequence). The CDR3 nucleotides are TGTGCCAGCAGTTCCGCCTGGGATCAGCCCCAGCATTTT. This translates into CASSSAWDQPQHF.

At least ten counts were recorded for this clonotype. The genes are TRBV25-1 and TRBJ2-5, with 7 bases aligning to TRBD2. The germline CDR1 and CDR2 sequences are MGHDK and SYGVNS. After removal of 1 base from V and 2 bases from J, the junction contained 7 bases not matched to a gene. The CDR3 runs 16 residues. CDR3 in amino acids: CASSEWGGPTQETQYF. CDR3 nucleotide sequence: TGTGCCAGCAGTGAATGGGGGGGACCCACGCAAGAGACCCAGTACTTC.

J is TRBJ1-5 and V is TRBV12-3 or TRBV12-4; D not certain. The CDR3 has 13 residues. V was clipped by 5 bases and J by 7 bases, with 12 bases between them. CDR3 residues: CASSIPGWQPQHF. CDR3 DNA sequence: TGTGCCAGCAGTATTCCGGGATGGCAGCCCCAGCATTTT.

This clonotype was seen repeatedly, ten times or more. The V call is TRBV28, the J call TRBJ2-5; D uncertain. The CDR3 length is 13 residues. Trimming shortened V by 3 bases and J by 5 bases, and 10 bases separated the two germline ends. From germline, CDR1 is MDHEN and CDR2 SYDVKM. CDR3 coding DNA: TGTGCCAGCAGTTTGAACAGACGGGAGACCCAGTACTTC. Its translation: CASSLNRRETQYF.

In its sample, this clonotype was seen many times. The chain employs TRBV7-2 and TRBJ2-5; D is unresolved. This CDR3 has 14 residues. The V gene lost 5 bases and the J gene lost 0 bases, with 10 bases spanning the gap. Germline CDR1 SGHTA, CDR2 FQGNSA. The CDR3 region has the DNA TGTGCCAGCAGCCCGACACTGTACCAAGAGACCCAGTACTTC. Translating it yields CASSPTLYQETQYF.

This clonotype was seen repeatedly, ten times or more. The chain links TRBV12-3 or TRBV12-4 to TRBJ1-5, with TRBD1 matching 7 bases. The CDR3 length is 15 residues. Trimming at V came to 5 bases and at J to 3 bases, leaving 7 bases not matched to a gene. In DNA, the CDR3 is TGTGCCAGCAGTGGAGGGGACAGCTCCAATCAGCCCCAGCATTTT. Residues: CASSGGDSSNQPQHF.

In its sample, this clonotype was seen many times. The chain joins TRBV6-1 to TRBJ2-7, with a weak D call TRBD1 (6 bases). The CDR3 loop spans 14 amino acids. With 5 bases removed from V and 2 bases from J, the gap between germline ends came to 13 bases. Per germline, CDR1 MNHNS and CDR2 SASEGT. The CDR3 loop is CASSKQGRTYEQYF. The CDR3 nucleotides are TGTGCCAGCAGTAAACAGGGACGGACCTACGAGCAGTACTTC.

This clonotype was observed a few times. The chain carries TRBV13 and TRBJ2-7; 8 nucleotides align to TRBD1. The CDR3 consists of 15 residues. V was pared by 5 bases and J by 3 bases, with 9 bases of the junction left unmatched. Per germline, CDR1 PRHDT and CDR2 FYEKMQ (reference sequence). The CDR3 sequence is CASSTIAGGLYEQYF. CDR3 DNA sequence: TGTGCCAGCAGCACTATTGCAGGGGGCCTCTACGAGCAGTACTTC.

This clonotype was found many times. V usage is TRBV28 and J usage is TRBJ1-1, with D unresolved. The CDR3 covers 14 residues. Germline values: CDR1 MDHEN, CDR2 SYDVKM. V was clipped by 1 base and J by 4 bases, with 10 bases between them. The CDR3 loop reads CASSLYARATEAFF. The DNA of the CDR3 is TGTGCCAGCAGTTTATACGCCCGGGCCACTGAAGCTTTCTTT.

The rearrangement joins TRBV28 to TRBJ1-2, with D tentatively TRBD1 (6 bases). Germline assignment: CDR1 MDHEN and CDR2 SYDVKM. V lost 7 bases to trimming and J lost 3 bases, with 18 bases between them. This CDR3 region has 15 residues. CDR3 sequence (DNA): TGTGCCAGCACTACTCCTTCGACAGGTCACTATGGCTACACCTTC. It encodes CASTTPSTGHYGYTF.

This clonotype has just one count. This sequence joins TRBV28 and TRBJ2-7, with 10 bases aligning to TRBD2. The CDR3 covers 15 residues. The V gene's germline CDR1 is MDHEN and CDR2 SYDVKM. V lost 2 bases to trimming and J lost 3 bases; unmatched junction nucleotides: 4. CDR3 DNA sequence: TGTGCCAGCAGTTTAAGACTAGCGGGTAACTACGAGCAGTACTTC. Protein product: CASSLRLAGNYEQYF.

This clonotype was picked up many times. The J gene is TRBJ1-1, the V gene TRBV28; D may be TRBD1 (5 bases). Trimming shortened V by 3 bases and J by 1 base, and 9 bases separated the two germline ends. CDR3 length equals 14 residues. CDR1 is MDHEN, CDR2 SYDVKM, per germline. CDR3 bases: TGTGCCAGCAGTTTGACAGTGCCGAACACTGAAGCTTTCTTT. Protein: CASSLTVPNTEAFF.

This clonotype was counted a few times. The germline gene is not matched at one end of the junction; a read error may be the cause. The J gene is TRBJ2-4, the V gene TRBV20-1, with TRBD1 as a possible D gene (5 bases). CDR1 DFQATT and CDR2 SNEGSKA come from the germline V gene (reference sequence). This CDR3 has 14 residues. DNA for the CDR3: TGCAGTGCTAGAGTTGGGGCTGCCAAAAACATTAAGTACTTC. It codes for CSARVGAAKNIKYF.